This T cell receptor beta chain comes out of a study of control samples from healthy donors and cancer patients. The data were produced by immunoSEQ multiplex PCR, yet TCRdb's version contains in-frame clones alone and is incomplete. Of 150,000 to 200,000 clones listed, 88% are singletons. Germline lookup yields CDR1 SGDLS and CDR2 YYNGEE. The V end lost 0 bases, the J end lost 4 bases, and 10 bases lay between the germline ends. CDR3 length: 14 residues. This clone was picked up a small number of times. The sequencing input was blood. This TCR was recovered from a man younger than 30 in good health. The chain couples TRBV9 to TRBJ1-2; D is unclear. CDR3 DNA: TGTGCCAGCAGCGTAGGCCCCGAAGCCTATGGCTACACCTTC. It translates to CASSVGPEAYGYTF.